These 13 T cell receptor beta chains came from one sample sequenced in a study of shared clonotypes between healthy human individuals. The method was immunoSEQ multiplex PCR; TCRdb's version includes in-frame clones alone and lacks a portion of them. The data hold roughly 2,500,000 clones, with 80% to 95% observed a single time. The source material was naive CD4+ T cells from PBMCs. As for subset: CD45RA+ positively selected. The receptors were gathered from a man younger than 35 in good health. Some clones in this sample may be carry-over from other donors' samples.

The chain links TRBV2 to TRBJ2-3; TRBD2 matches 9 bases. This CDR3 region has 15 residues. Germline loops: CDR1 SNHLY, CDR2 FYNNEI. V lost 6 bases, J lost 11 bases, and 15 bases stayed unmatched. CDR3: CASRLAGVSSQGQYF. As DNA, the CDR3 is TGTGCCAGCAGGTTAGCGGGAGTCTCCTCCCAGGGGCAGTATTTT.

The J gene is TRBJ2-3, the V gene TRBV10-3; D gene uncertain. The CDR3 runs 15 residues. Per germline, CDR1 ENHRY and CDR2 SYGVKD. The V end lost 0 bases, the J end lost 6 bases, and 13 bases lay between the germline ends. The CDR3 is CAISESAAAPDTQYF. Here the CDR3 DNA reads TGTGCCATCAGTGAGTCGGCGGCAGCCCCGGATACGCAGTATTTT.

This clone was detected once. V gene TRBV10-3 combines with J gene TRBJ1-1; unclear D gene. The germline V gene has CDR1 ENHRY and CDR2 SYGVKD. Trimming took off 7 bases at V and 0 bases at J, with 15 bases between the two ends. This CDR3 has 15 amino acids. Written as DNA, the CDR3 is TGTGCCATCAAGCGGACGGCCTCTATGAACACTGAAGCTTTCTTT. Translated, it gives CAIKRTASMNTEAFF.

This rearrangement joins TRBV7-9 to TRBJ1-4; D remains ambiguous. Germline values: CDR1 SEHNR, CDR2 FQNEAQ (reference sequence). Trimming pared 5 bases from V and 9 bases from J, leaving 28 bases between. The CDR3 extends over 18 amino acids. CDR3 sequence: CASSLLRTVAGGVQKLFF. In DNA, the CDR3 is TGTGCCAGCAGCCTACTTCGGACGGTGGCCGGAGGTGTTCAAAAACTGTTTTTT.

DNA of the CDR3: TGTGCCAGTAGTATAGGGGGGGCCCTAGTGGATACGCAGTATTTT. Protein product: CASSIGGALVDTQYF. This sequence joins TRBV19 and TRBJ2-3; D tentatively fits TRBD1 or TRBD2 (6 bases each). Germline assignment: CDR1 LNHDA and CDR2 SQIVND (reference sequence). The V end was cut by 1 base, the J end by 6 bases, with 14 bases between. The CDR3 spans 15 residues.

The chain uses TRBV14 and TRBJ2-7; D might be TRBD1 (6 bases). Deletions cut 8 bases from V and 7 bases from J, with 15 bases between. CDR1 SGHDN and CDR2 FVKESK come from the germline V gene. The CDR3 sequence is 12 residues long. As DNA, the CDR3 is TGTGCCAGCGGTACAGGGTTCTGGGAGCAGTACTTC. Protein product: CASGTGFWEQYF.

V and J are TRBV30 and TRBJ1-6; D is uncertain. The germline V gene has CDR1 GTSNPN and CDR2 SVGIG (reference sequence). V lost 3 bases, J lost 8 bases, and 5 bases lay in between. This CDR3 has 11 amino acids. In nucleotides, the CDR3 is TGTGCCTGGAGGGCTGATTCACCCCTCCACTTT. It encodes CAWRADSPLHF.

As regards this clone: Other DNA variants within this sample encode the same CDR3. The rearrangement links TRBV28 to TRBJ2-1; TRBD2 matches at 7 bases. Germline V gives CDR1 MDHEN, CDR2 SYDVKM. This CDR3 region has 16 residues. The J segment lost 0 bases and the V segment lost 4 bases, leaving 6 bases of the junction unmatched. The CDR3 nucleotides read TGTGCCAGCAGTTCCCGACTAGCCCCCTCCTACAATGAGCAGTTCTTC. As protein: CASSSRLAPSYNEQFF.

The chain is built from TRBV9 and TRBJ1-1, with D maybe TRBD1 (6 bases). Trimming took off 0 bases at V and 5 bases at J, with 11 bases between the two ends. CDR3 size: 14 residues. The germline V gene has CDR1 SGDLS and CDR2 YYNGEE. This chain's CDR3 is CASSVEGRGTEAFF. In DNA form, the CDR3 reads TGTGCCAGCAGCGTAGAAGGGAGGGGGACTGAAGCTTTCTTT.

This sequence joins TRBV28 and TRBJ2-7; either TRBD1 or TRBD2 may fit D (5 bases each). The germline V and J ends were trimmed by 3 bases and 5 bases, with 17 bases remaining between them. CDR3 size: 15 residues. The germline gives CDR1 MDHEN, CDR2 SYDVKM. CDR3 sequence reads: CASSFVGAGLHEQYF. CDR3 in DNA: TGTGCCAGCAGTTTTGTCGGGGCAGGTCTCCACGAGCAGTACTTC. Looking up the rest from reference TRBV28 and TRBJ2-7 gives the full variable domain: DVKVTQSSRYLVKRTGEKVFLECVQDMDHENMFWYRQDPGLGLRLIYFSYDVKMKEKGDIPEGYSVSREKKERFSLILESASTNQTSMYLCASSFVGAGLHEQYFGPGTRLTVT.

With regard to this clone: The same CDR3 also results from other DNA sequences found in this sample. The V gene is TRBV7-2, the J gene TRBJ2-1, with D perhaps matching TRBD1 (5 bases). The CDR3 is 13 amino acids. The ends were cut back, 5 bases at V and 5 bases at J, with 10 bases in the middle. From germline, CDR1 is SGHTA and CDR2 FQGNSA. This CDR3 is CASSSRRDNEQFF. CDR3 sequence (DNA): TGTGCCAGCAGCAGTCGCAGGGACAATGAGCAGTTCTTC.

This chain connects TRBV7-6 to TRBJ2-1, with TRBD1 identical over 10 bases. The germline CDR1 and CDR2 sequences are SGHVS and FNYEAQ. Trimming cost V 4 bases and J 7 bases; bases outside gene matches: 7. The CDR3 spans 15 residues. The DNA of the CDR3 is TGTGCCAGCAGCTCAAGACAGGGGGCGTGGAATGAGCAGTTCTTC. It specifies CASSSRQGAWNEQFF.

The chain has TRBV10-3 and TRBJ2-1, with TRBD2 matching 7 bases. Unmatched junction bases numbered 5, after V lost 4 bases and J lost 2 bases. In germline, CDR1 is ENHRY, CDR2 SYGVKD. The length of the CDR3 is 15 residues. The CDR3 is CAISGSGKTYNEQFF. In nucleotides, the CDR3 is TGTGCCATCAGTGGAAGCGGGAAGACCTACAATGAGCAGTTCTTC.